The present T cell receptor beta chain was sequenced within a study of CXCR3-negative and CXCR3-positive naive CD8 T cells. Whole-study context: Each library held about 1.5 +/- 0.3 million TRB reads, 130 million to 150 million in total.

Study findings and constraints: Researchers reported similar TRBV-TRBJ usage in naive CXCR3-negative and CXCR3-positive cells, though memory differed. Higher TRB CDR3 hydrophobicity marked CXCR3-positive naive cells relative to CXCR3-negative naive cells. It was found that naive subsets had comparable surface CD5, and TCR strength was inferred from TRB CDR3 properties.

Naive CD8+ T cells carried a CD45RO-CCR7+CD27+CD95- phenotype. In the case of this clonotype: Its antigen is currently unknown.

UMI-labeled 5' RACE TRB cDNA libraries were prepared from the cells. TCRdb re-analyzed the 5' RACE reads; it lists each CDR3 protein once, without DNA. In all, the sample yields approximately 88,000 distinct CDR3 sequences. Per the germline V gene, CDR1 is SEHNR and CDR2 is FQNEAQ (reference sequence). This CDR3 is 13 amino acids long. This clonotype was obtained from a human donor in good health. Some clones in this sample may be carry-over from other donors' samples. This rearrangement joins TRBV7-9 to TRBJ2-5. Sequencing was carried out using naive CXCR3+ CD8+ T cells from blood. Subset meaning: CD45RO-CCR7+CD27+CD95- naive CD8+ T cells expressing CXCR3 (TNR3+). CDR3 sequence: CASSPQYQETQYF. The full variable domain, rest sourced from reference TRBV7-9 and TRBJ2-5, is DTGVSQNPRHKITKRGQNVTFRCDPISEHNRLYWYRQTLGQGPEFLTYFQNEAQLEKSRLLSDRFSAERPKGSFSTLEIQRTEQGDSAMYLCASSPQYQETQYFGPGTRLLVL.